The text below deals with one TCR beta chain. Its antigen is unidentified. The sample carries other DNA sequences with the same CDR3. The data derive from a study of T cells in localized non-small cell lung cancer. General observations from the study: Measurement of T cell clonality placed uninvolved adjacent lung highest, above the level in tumor. Out of the top 100 tumor clones, a median roughly 58 were seen in adjacent lung. It remains possible that heterogeneity exists, since only one tumor region was sequenced.

The germline gives CDR1 MNHNS, CDR2 SASEGT. The CDR3 length is 13 residues. The ends lost 4 bases at V and 13 bases at J; junction bases unmatched: 7. The assay was immunoSEQ multiplex PCR, and TCRdb's table has in-frame clones only and misses some. The sample records 25,000 to 30,000 clones, 75% to 95% being singletons. Sequenced here: peripheral blood, sampled before any cancer treatment. The chain is built from TRBV6-1 and TRBJ2-4; 10 bases align to TRBD1. The receptor comes from a female donor older than 55 with stage I lung adenocarcinoma. CDR3 coding DNA: TGTGCCAGCAGTGGGGGGACAGGGGAACGCCAGTACTTC. It translates to CASSGGTGERQYF.